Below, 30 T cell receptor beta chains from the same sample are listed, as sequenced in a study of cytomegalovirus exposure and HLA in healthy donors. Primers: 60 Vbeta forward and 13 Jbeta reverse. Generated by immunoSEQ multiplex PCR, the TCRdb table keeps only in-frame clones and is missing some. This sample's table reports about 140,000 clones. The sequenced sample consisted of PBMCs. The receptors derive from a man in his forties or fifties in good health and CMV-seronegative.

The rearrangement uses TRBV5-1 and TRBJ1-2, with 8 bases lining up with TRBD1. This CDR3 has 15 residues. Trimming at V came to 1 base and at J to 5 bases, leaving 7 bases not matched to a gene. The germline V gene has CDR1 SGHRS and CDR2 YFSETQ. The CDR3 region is CASSLSSTGEYGYTF. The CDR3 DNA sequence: TGCGCCAGCAGCTTGTCGTCGACAGGGGAATATGGCTACACCTTC. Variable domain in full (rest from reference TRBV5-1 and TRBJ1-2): KAGVTQTPRYLIKTRGQQVTLSCSPISGHRSVSWYQQTPGQGLQFLFEYFSETQRNKGNFPGRFSGRQFSNSRSEMNVSTLELGDSALYLCASSLSSTGEYGYTFGSGTRLTVV.

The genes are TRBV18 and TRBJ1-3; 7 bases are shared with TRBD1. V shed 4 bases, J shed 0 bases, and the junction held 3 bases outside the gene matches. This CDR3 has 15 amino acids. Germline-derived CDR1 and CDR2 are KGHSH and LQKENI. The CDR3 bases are TGTGCCAGCTCACTCGACAGGGCCTCTGGAAACACCATATATTTT. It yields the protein CASSLDRASGNTIYF.

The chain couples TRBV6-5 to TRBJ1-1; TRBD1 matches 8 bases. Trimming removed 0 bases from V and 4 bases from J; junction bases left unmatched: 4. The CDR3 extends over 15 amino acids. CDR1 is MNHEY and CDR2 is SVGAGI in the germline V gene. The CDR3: CASSYSDRVGTEAFF. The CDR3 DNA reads TGTGCCAGCAGTTACTCGGACAGGGTCGGCACTGAAGCTTTCTTT.

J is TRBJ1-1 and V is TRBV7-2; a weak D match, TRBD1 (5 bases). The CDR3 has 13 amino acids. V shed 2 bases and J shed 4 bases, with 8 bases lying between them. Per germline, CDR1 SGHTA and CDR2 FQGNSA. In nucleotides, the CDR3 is TGTGCCAGCAGCTTACAGGGCCTCACTGAAGCTTTCTTT. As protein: CASSLQGLTEAFF.

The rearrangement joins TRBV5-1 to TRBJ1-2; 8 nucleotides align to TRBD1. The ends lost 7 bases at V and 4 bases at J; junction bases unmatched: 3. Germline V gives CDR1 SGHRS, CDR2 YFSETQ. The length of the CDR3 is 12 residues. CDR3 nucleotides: TGCGCCAGCTCCCAGGGGGCCTATGGCTACACCTTC. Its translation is CASSQGAYGYTF.

In nucleotides, the CDR3 is TGTGCCAGCAGCGTCCCAGGATACGAGCAGTACTTC. Its translation is CASSVPGYEQYF. The genes are TRBV5-5 and TRBJ2-7; D unclear. This CDR3 is built from 12 residues. Germline assignment: CDR1 SGHKS and CDR2 YYEKEE (reference sequence). V gave up 4 bases and J gave up 4 bases, with 9 bases separating them.

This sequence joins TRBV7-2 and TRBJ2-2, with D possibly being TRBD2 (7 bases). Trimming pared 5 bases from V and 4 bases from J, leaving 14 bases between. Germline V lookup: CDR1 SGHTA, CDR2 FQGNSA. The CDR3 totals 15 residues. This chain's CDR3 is CASSARGAGTGELFF. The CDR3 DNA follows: TGTGCCAGCAGCGCACGGGGGGCAGGCACCGGGGAGCTGTTTTTT.

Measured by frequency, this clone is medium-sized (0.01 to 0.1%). The CDR3 DNA reads as TGTGCCAGCAGGACTGGGTACGAGCAGTACTTC. This encodes CASRTGYEQYF. The chain joins TRBV2 to TRBJ2-7; no clear D gene. The V gene's germline CDR1 is SNHLY and CDR2 FYNNEI. This CDR3 contains 11 residues. V lost 6 bases and J 4 bases, leaving 7 bases between the germline ends.

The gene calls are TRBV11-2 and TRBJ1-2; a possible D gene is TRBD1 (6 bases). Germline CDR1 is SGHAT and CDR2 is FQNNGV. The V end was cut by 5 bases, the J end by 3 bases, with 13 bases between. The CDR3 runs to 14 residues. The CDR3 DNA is TGTGCCAGCAGCCCATTAGGGGGTGACTATGGCTACACCTTC. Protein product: CASSPLGGDYGYTF.

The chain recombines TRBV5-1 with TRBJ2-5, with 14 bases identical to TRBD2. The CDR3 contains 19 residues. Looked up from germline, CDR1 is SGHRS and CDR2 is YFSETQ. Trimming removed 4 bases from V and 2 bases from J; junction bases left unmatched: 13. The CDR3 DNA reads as TGCGCCAGCAGCCTGACTAGACTAGCGGGGGGGGAGCCGCAAGAGACCCAGTACTTC. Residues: CASSLTRLAGGEPQETQYF.

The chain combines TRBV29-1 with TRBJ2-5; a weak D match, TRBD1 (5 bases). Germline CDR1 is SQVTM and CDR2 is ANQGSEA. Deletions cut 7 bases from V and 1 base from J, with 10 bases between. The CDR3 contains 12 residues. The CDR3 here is CSAQRGQETQYF. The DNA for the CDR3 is TGCAGCGCACAAAGGGGCCAAGAGACCCAGTACTTC.

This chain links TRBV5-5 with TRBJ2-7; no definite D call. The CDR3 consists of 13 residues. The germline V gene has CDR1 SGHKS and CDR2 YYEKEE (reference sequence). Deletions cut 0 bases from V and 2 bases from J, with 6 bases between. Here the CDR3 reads CASSLVPTYEQYF. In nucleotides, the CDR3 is TGTGCCAGCAGCTTGGTTCCAACCTACGAGCAGTACTTC. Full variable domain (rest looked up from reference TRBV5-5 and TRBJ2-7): DAGVTQSPTHLIKTRGQQVTLRCSPISGHKSVSWYQQVLGQGPQFIFQYYEKEERGRGNFPDRFSARQFPNYSSELNVNALLLGDSALYLCASSLVPTYEQYFGPGTRLTVT.

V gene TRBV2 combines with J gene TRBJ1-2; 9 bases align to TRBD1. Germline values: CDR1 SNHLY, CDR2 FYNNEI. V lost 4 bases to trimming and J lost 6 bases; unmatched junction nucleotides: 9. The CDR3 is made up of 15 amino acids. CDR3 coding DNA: TGTGCCAGCAGTGCCCTCTCGACAGGGGGAAATGGCTACACCTTC. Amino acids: CASSALSTGGNGYTF.

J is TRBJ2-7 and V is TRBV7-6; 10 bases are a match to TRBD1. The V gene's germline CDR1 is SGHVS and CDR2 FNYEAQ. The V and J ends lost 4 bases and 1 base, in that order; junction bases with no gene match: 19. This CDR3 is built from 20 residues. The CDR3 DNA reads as TGTGCCAGCAGCTGGGGGGACAGGGGAGGTACGAGCGGGGGTTCCTACGAGCAGTACTTC. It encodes CASSWGDRGGTSGGSYEQYF.

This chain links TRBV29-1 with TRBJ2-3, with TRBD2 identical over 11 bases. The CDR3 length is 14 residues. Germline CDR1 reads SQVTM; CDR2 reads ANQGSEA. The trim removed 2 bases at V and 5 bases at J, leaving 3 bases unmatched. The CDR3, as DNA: TGCAGCGTTGAACCCCTAGCGGGGGGAGATACGCAGTATTTT. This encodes CSVEPLAGGDTQYF.

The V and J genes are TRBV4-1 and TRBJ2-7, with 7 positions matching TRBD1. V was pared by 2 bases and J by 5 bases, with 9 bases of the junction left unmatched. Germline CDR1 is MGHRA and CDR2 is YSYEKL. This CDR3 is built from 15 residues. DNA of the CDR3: TGCGCCAGCAGCCAACTCGGGACAGTATTCCACGAGCAGTACTTC. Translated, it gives CASSQLGTVFHEQYF.

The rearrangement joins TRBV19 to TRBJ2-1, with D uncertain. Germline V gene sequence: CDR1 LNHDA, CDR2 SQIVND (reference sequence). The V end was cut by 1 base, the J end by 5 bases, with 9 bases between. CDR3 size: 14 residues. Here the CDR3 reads CASSIVSLHNEQFF. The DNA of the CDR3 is TGTGCCAGTAGTATAGTATCTCTCCACAATGAGCAGTTCTTC.

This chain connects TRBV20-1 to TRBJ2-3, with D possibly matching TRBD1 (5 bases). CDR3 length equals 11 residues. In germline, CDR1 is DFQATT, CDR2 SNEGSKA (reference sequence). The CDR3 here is CSVGGTDTQYF. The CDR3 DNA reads TGCAGCGTAGGGGGCACAGATACGCAGTATTTT.

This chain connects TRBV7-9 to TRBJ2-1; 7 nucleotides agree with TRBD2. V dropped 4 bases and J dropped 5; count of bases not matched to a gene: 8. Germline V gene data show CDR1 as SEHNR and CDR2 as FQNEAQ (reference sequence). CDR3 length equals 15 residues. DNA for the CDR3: TGTGCCAGCAGCTCATGGGGGGGGTTCGACAATGAGCAGTTCTTC. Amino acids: CASSSWGGFDNEQFF.

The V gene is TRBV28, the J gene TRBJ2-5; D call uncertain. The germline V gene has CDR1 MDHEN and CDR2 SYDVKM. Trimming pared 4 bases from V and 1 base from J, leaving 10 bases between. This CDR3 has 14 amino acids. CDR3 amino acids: CASSSQPSQETQYF. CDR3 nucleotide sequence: TGTGCCAGCAGTTCACAGCCATCCCAAGAGACCCAGTACTTC.

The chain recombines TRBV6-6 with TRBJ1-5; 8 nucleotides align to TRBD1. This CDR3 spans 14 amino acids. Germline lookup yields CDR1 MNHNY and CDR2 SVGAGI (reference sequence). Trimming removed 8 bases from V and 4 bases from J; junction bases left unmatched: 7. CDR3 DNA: TGTGCCAGCCAGAATCAGGGGGCGAATCAGCCCCAGCATTTT. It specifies CASQNQGANQPQHF.

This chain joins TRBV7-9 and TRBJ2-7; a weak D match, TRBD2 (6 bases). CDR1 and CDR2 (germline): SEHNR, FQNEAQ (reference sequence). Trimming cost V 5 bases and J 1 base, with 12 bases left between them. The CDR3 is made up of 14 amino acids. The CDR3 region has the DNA TGTGCCAGCAGCGGACGGGGGACGTCCTACGAGCAGTACTTC. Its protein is CASSGRGTSYEQYF.

The CDR3: CASSLLAGWETQYF. The CDR3 bases are TGTGCCAGCAGTTTACTGGCGGGGTGGGAGACCCAGTACTTC. V and J are TRBV27 and TRBJ2-5; maybe TRBD2 (6 bases). V was pared by 2 bases and J by 5 bases, with 12 bases between. There are 14 residues in the CDR3. Germline lookup yields CDR1 MNHEY and CDR2 SMNVEV (reference sequence).

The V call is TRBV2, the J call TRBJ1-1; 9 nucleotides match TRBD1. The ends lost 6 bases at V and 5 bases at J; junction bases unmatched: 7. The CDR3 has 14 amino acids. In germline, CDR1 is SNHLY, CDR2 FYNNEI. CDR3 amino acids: CASSSQGASTEAFF. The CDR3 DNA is TGTGCCAGCAGCTCACAGGGGGCGAGTACTGAAGCTTTCTTT.

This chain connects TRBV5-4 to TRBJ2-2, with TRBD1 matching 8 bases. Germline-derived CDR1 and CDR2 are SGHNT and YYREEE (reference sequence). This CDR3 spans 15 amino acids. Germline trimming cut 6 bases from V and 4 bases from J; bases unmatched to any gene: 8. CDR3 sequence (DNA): TGTGCCAGCACGCAGGGGGCGAAGGCCACCGGGGAGCTGTTTTTT. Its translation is CASTQGAKATGELFF.

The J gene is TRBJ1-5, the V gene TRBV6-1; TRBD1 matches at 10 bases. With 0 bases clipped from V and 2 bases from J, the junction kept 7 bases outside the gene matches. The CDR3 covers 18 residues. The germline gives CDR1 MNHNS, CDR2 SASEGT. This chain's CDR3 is CASSEALVGTGGNQPQHF. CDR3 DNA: TGTGCCAGCAGTGAAGCGCTAGTCGGGACAGGGGGCAATCAGCCCCAGCATTTT.

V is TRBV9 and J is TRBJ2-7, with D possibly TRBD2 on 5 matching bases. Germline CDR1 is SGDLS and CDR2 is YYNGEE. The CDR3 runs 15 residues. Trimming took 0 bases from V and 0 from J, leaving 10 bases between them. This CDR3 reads CASSVADYSSYEQYF. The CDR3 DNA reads TGTGCCAGCAGCGTAGCCGACTATAGCTCCTACGAGCAGTACTTC.

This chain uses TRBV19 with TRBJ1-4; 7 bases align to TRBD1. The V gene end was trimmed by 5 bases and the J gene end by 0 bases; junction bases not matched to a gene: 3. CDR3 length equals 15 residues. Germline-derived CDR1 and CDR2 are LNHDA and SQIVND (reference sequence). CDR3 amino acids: CASSVGTATNEKLFF. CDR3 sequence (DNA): TGTGCCAGTAGTGTAGGGACAGCAACTAATGAAAAACTGTTTTTT.

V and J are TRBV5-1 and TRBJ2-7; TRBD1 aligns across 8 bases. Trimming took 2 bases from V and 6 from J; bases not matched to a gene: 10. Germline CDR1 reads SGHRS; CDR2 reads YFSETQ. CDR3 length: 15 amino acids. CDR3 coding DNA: TGCGCCAGCAGCTTCGCAATAGGACAGGGAGGCGAGCAGTACTTC. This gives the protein CASSFAIGQGGEQYF. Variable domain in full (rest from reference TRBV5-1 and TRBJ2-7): KAGVTQTPRYLIKTRGQQVTLSCSPISGHRSVSWYQQTPGQGLQFLFEYFSETQRNKGNFPGRFSGRQFSNSRSEMNVSTLELGDSALYLCASSFAIGQGGEQYFGPGTRLTVT.

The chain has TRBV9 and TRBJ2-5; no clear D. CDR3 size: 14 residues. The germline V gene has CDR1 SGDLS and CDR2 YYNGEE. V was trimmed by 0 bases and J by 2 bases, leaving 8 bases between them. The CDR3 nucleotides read TGTGCCAGCAGCGTAGGTGGGCTTCAAGAGACCCAGTACTTC. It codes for CASSVGGLQETQYF.